The TCR beta chain under discussion was sequenced for a study of T cell responses to AZD1222 COVID-19 vaccine. Study-wide findings and caveats: Across the whole spike, CD4 TCRs peaked at regions 160-218 and 743-854.

Trimming left V 2 bases short and J 0 bases short, with 13 bases between. The V gene's germline CDR1 is WSHSY and CDR2 SAAADI. CDR3 length equals 16 residues. Using immunoSEQ multiplex PCR, the repertoire was profiled, and TCRdb retains in-frame clones only, with some absent. The sample has some 170,000 clones, around 90% seen once. As for this clone: Its antigen is still unknown.

The source is an adult in good health. The input for sequencing was peripheral blood, taken on day 0 of AZD1222 vaccination. This chain connects TRBV10-2 to TRBJ1-1, with D unclear. This CDR3 reads CASSEGPLEVNTEAFF. The CDR3 DNA follows: TGCGCCAGCAGTGAGGGGCCGTTGGAGGTGAACACTGAAGCTTTCTTT.